The following is a T cell receptor beta chain sequence with its context. Its antigen is not yet known. No quality values exist for individual bases; no much larger clone is one base distant. Using the deep immunoSEQ assay, TCR CDR3 regions were amplified from genomic DNA by multiplex PCR. Extracted genomic DNA from each cell subset was spread evenly across all wells of several immunoSEQ 96-well plates, with each plate serving as a replicate. For sorted subsets, about 200 ng genomic DNA, equal to about 30,000 T cell genomes, was loaded into each replicate PCR. The purified libraries were quantified using a Qubit 3.0 fluorometer, sized with a Bioanalyzer 2100, and then quantified again using the KAPA Library Quantification kit. A separate single-read 150-cycle Illumina NextSeq 550 flow cell was used to sequence each immunoSEQ 96-well plate. In the authors' own workflow: Because only junctional sequences without quality scores were contained in the immunoSEQ output, filtering matching that applied to full-length reads could not be performed. To assign V/J genes and CDR3, sequences were annotated against IMGT germline references using PyIR, a Python wrapper for IgBLAST v1.9. Reads were filtered out if the reads had weak V/J assignments (E-value above 1e-6), no CDR3, stop codons, out-of-frame junctions, or ambiguous translated residues. V3J clonotypes were defined as sequences sharing an identical inferred V gene, J gene, and CDR3 amino acid sequence. Percentage overlap between repertoires was calculated by dividing the number of shared unique clonotypes by the size of the smaller repertoire. Repertoire richness was assessed with RTK rarefaction, the Chao1 estimator, and Recon v2.1 estimates of unobserved clonotypes. For all TCRbeta clonotypes obtained by the gDNA method from a handful of donors, generation probabilities were computed with OLGA. Sourced from immuneACCESS, this table was stored by TCRdb with only in-frame sequences that have V and J called. A share of the clones is absent; for the studies checked, an unresolved V gene accounts for under half, and the remainder has no known explanation. For V, J and clone size, that table is used; D and trimming come from the DNA. This sample holds about 1 million clones; 60% to 80% were observed only once. About 1.5% of the sample goes to the ten largest clones.

This sample is drawn from a study of shared clonotypes between healthy human individuals (dated by TCRdb to about 2020). Background on the whole study: A few men and two women, aged 18 to 49 years, made up the cohort. For each donor, three plates each were used for CD4 naive and CD4 memory, two plates were used for CD8 naive, and one plate was used for CD8 memory. To estimate repertoire size and how much clonotype sharing occurs between individuals, the study deeply sequenced the blood TCR repertoires of five healthy adults. Libraries were prepared and TCR repertoires were sequenced by different laboratories using diverse techniques, in order to increase sequencing depth and limit assay-specific biases. Each donor's leukapheresis produced roughly between roughly 0.9 and 8.9 billion PBMCs. Beyond this particular receptor, the publication reports: Sharing across a few donors was observed for around 5% of naive CD4, under 4% of naive CD8, 2% to 2.5% of memory CD4, and roughly 0.43% of memory CD8 clonotypes. Naive subsets generally had larger estimated clonotype richness than memory subsets did. Compared with non-shared clonotypes, the clonotypes found in all four sorted-subset donors had higher generation probabilities. Even with the large sequencing depth, rarefaction of the sorted-subset datasets indicated that sequencing was incomplete. Only blood was sampled, and tissue TCR repertoires likely differ from those in blood. Pairwise subsampling indicated that sequencing depth was expected to affect the degree of clonotype sharing among donors. Because the study included a small number of donors, the genetic and exposure-history diversity represented was limited.

The donors were healthy, HIV-negative adults who had no recently reported acute infections or vaccinations. Every donor was a Caucasian adult living in Nashville, Tennessee, USA. CD4+ T cells were enriched by magnetic negative selection, after which naive cells were positively selected on CD45RA and the negative fraction was taken as the memory subset. Blood was obtained by leukapheresis, after which PBMCs were separated by Ficoll-Histopaque density gradient centrifugation and cryopreserved in liquid nitrogen vapor phase. Purity and quantity of every magnetically sorted T cell population were checked by analytical flow cytometry. From each sorted fraction, genomic DNA was isolated and quantified by UV absorbance on a Nanodrop 2000c. The CDR3 spans 14 residues, from the cysteine through the phenylalanine. Solely the CDR3 DNA is kept, with 42 bases framed from the first base. From the germline V gene, CDR1 is MGHDK and CDR2 is SYGVNS. V gives up 0 bases and J gives up 4 bases, and the segment between their germline ends measures 9 bases.

The chain uses TRBV25-1 and TRBJ1-1; the D segment could be TRBD1, given 5 matching bases. Material: memory CD4+ T cells sorted from blood. The sample's cell subset or site label, decoded: CD45RA-negative fraction. The clonotype originates from a man aged 18-30 years in good health. The DNA reads TGTGCCAGCAGTGAATACAAGGGGAGCACTGAAGCTTTCTTT. This translates into CASSEYKGSTEAFF.